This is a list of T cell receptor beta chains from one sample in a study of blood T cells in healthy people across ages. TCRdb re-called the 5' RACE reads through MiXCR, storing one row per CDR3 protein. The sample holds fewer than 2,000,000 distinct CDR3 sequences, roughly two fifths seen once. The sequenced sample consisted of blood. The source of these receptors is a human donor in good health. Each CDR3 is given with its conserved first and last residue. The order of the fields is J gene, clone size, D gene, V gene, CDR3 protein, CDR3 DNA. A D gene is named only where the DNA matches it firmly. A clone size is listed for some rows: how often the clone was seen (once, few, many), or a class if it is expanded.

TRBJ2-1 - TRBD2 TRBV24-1 CATSDLGLAGVNEQFF TGTGCCACCAGTGATTTAGGACTAGCGGGGGTTAATGAGCAGTTCTTC
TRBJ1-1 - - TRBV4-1 CASSQLDRNTEAFF TGCGCCAGCAGCCAATTGGACAGGAACACTGAAGCTTTCTTT
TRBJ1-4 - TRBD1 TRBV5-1 CASSLQGTTTNEKLFF TGCGCCAGCAGCTTACAGGGGACCACAACTAATGAAAAACTGTTTTTT
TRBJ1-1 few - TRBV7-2 CASSLRGDTVVKNTEAFF TGTGCCAGCAGCCTCCGAGGGGATACTGTAGTTAAGAACACTGAAGCTTTCTTT
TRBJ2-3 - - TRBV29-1 CSIRQVLLKDTQYF TGCAGCATAAGACAGGTGTTGTTAAAAGATACGCAGTATTTT
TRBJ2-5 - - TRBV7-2 CASSLEGGTSRTQYF TGTGCCAGCAGCTTAGAGGGGGGTACTAGCCGGACCCAGTACTTC
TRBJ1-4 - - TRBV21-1 CAIRVRDGRNEKLFF TGTGCCATCCGCGTCCGGGACGGAAGAAATGAAAAACTGTTTTTT
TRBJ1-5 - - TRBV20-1 CSVRTQRNQPQHF TGCAGTGTTAGGACGCAGCGAAATCAGCCCCAGCATTTT
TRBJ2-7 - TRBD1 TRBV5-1 CASTTGQGGFYEQYF TGCGCCAGCACTACAGGACAGGGTGGCTTCTACGAGCAGTACTTC
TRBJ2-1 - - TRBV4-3 CASSSSGAPDNEQFF TGCGCCAGCAGTAGCTCGGGGGCCCCCGACAATGAGCAGTTCTTC
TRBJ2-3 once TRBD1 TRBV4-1 CASSGRTGRGTDTQYF TGCGCCAGCAGCGGCCGGACAGGCCGGGGCACAGATACGCAGTATTTT
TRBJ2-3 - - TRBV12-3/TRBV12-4 CASRLNSDTQYF TGTGCCAGCAGGCTAAACTCAGATACGCAGTATTTT
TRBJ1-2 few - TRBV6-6 CASSYSIERGYTF TGTGCCAGCAGCTACTCGATAGAAAGGGGCTACACCTTC
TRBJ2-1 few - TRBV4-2 CASTPREGSYNEQFF TGTGCCAGCACCCCTCGCGAAGGCTCCTACAATGAGCAGTTCTTC
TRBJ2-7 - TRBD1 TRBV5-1 CASRGQGKDEQYF TGCGCCAGCAGGGGACAGGGGAAGGACGAGCAGTACTTC
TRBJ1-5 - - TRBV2 CASTEEPSRPQHF TGTGCCAGCACTGAAGAGCCAAGTCGGCCCCAGCATTTT
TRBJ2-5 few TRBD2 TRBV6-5 CASRTGLAGETQYF TGTGCCAGCAGGACTGGACTAGCGGGAGAGACCCAGTACTTC
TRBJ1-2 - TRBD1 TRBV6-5 CATGQGITRGYTF TGTGCCACTGGACAGGGGATAACTCGGGGCTACACCTTC
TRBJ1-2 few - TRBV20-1 CSARVPGNYGYTF TGCAGTGCTAGGGTCCCAGGGAACTATGGCTACACCTTC
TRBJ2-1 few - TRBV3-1 CASSQEAFYNEQFF TGTGCCAGCAGCCAAGAAGCTTTCTACAATGAGCAGTTCTTC
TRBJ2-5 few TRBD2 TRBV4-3 CASSQDTGGVETQYF TGCGCCAGCAGCCAAGATACGGGAGGAGTGGAGACCCAGTACTTC
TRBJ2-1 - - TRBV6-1 CASRPPGGQGSYNEQFF TGTGCCAGCAGGCCCCCGGGTGGGCAGGGGAGCTACAATGAGCAGTTCTTC
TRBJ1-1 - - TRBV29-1 CSVGWGMNTEAFF TGCAGCGTTGGATGGGGGATGAACACTGAAGCTTTCTTT
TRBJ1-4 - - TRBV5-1 CASRPDKGNEKLFF TGCGCCAGCAGACCGGACAAGGGGAATGAAAAACTGTTTTTT
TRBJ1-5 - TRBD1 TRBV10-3 CAISEGGGQNQPQHF TGTGCCATCAGTGAGGGAGGGGGACAGAATCAGCCCCAGCATTTT
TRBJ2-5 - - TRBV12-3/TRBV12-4 CASTASEKETQYF TGTGCCAGCACGGCTAGCGAAAAAGAGACCCAGTACTTC
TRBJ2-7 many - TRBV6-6 CASRTEAGYSYEQYF TGTGCCAGCAGGACCGAGGCGGGGTACTCCTACGAGCAGTACTTC
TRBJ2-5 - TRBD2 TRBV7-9 CASSKPGTSEETQYF TGTGCCAGCAGCAAACCCGGGACTAGCGAAGAGACCCAGTACTTC
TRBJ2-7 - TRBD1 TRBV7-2 CASSFWDRASSYEQYF TGTGCCAGCAGTTTCTGGGACAGGGCTAGCTCCTACGAGCAGTACTTC
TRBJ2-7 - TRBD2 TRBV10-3 CAISEIGTSGTYEQYF TGTGCCATCAGTGAGATCGGGACTAGCGGAACCTACGAGCAGTACTTC